This TCR beta chain was sequenced for a study of blood T cells in healthy people across ages. At the level of the study: Template switching caught about one barcoded beta molecule for each two T cells.

A minimum of 7 million PBMCs was isolated per sample. This clonotype has more than one count but fewer than ten. Its antigen is as yet unknown. Study observations and caveats: With age, beta diversity per million T cells declined roughly linearly, significantly by 30 to 50.

Germline V CDR1 and CDR2: LNHNV, YYDKDF (reference sequence). The V and J ends lost 2 bases and 8 bases respectively, with 6 bases between them. The CDR3 spans 11 residues. Primers used in a second PCR of roughly 6 to 12 cycles were a sample-barcoded 5' primer and a J-beta primer mix. TCRdb recomputed calls from the 5' RACE reads with MiXCR, one row per CDR3 protein. The sample comprises more than 1,400,000 distinct CDR3 sequences, approximately 40% of which are singletons, and 7.9% rests with the top ten. The sample was blood. The chain recombines TRBV15 with TRBJ1-1, with D possibly TRBD1 on 5 matching bases. This TCR came from a woman under 30 in good health. The CDR3 coding sequence is TGTGCCACCAGCAGACAGGGCGAAGCTTTCTTT. This gives the protein CATSRQGEAFF. The variable domain in full, with the rest retrieved from reference TRBV15 and TRBJ1-1, is DAMVIQNPRYQVTQFGKPVTLSCSQTLNHNVMYWYQQKSSQAPKLLFHYYDKDFNNEADTPDNFQSRRPNTSFCFLDIRSPGLGDTAMYLCATSRQGEAFFGQGTRLTVV.